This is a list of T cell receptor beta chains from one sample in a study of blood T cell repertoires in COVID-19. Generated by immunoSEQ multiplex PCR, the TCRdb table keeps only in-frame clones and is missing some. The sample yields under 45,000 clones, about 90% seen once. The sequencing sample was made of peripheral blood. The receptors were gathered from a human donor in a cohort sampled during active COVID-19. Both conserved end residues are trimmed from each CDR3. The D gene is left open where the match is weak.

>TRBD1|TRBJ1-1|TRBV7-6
ASSLGQGGNTEAF
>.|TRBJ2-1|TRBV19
ASSRSSNEQF
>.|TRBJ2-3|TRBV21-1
ASSTDHRDTQY
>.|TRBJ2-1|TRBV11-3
ASSRSGRTLNEQF
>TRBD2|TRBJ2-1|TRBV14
ASSHLKPGTSGSNEQF
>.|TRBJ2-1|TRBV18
ASSGSSYNEQF
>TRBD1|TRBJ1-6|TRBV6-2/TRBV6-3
ASSYSGQGRLSPLH
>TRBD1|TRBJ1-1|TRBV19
ASRPRQGMIATEAF
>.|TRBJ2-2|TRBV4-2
ASSFSSGELF
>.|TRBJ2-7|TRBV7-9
ASSFGTAHFSYEQY
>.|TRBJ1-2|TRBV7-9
ASGENYGYT
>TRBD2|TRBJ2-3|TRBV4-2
ASSQGLAEPTDTQY
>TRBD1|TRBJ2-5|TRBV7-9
ASSPGEQGAGETQY
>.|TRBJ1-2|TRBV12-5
ASARGRYGYT
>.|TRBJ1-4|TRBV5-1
ASSFTGQLEKLF
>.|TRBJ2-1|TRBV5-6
ASSLAQRKTYNEQF
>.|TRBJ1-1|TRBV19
ASTARLLNTEAF
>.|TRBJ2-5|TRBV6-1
ASSEWQEGETQY
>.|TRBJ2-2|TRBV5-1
ASSPPDSRGLF
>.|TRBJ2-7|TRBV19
ASSIGQGLDEQY
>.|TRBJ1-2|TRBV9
ASSVAAGGDGYT
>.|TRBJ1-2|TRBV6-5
ASSKDSNYGYT
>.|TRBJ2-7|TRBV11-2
ASSLRGEQY
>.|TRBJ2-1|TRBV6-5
ASLTRQAGEQF
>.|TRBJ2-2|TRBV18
ASSQRSRTGELF
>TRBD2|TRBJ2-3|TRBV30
AWSARGGFADTQY
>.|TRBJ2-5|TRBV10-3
AISEGQWETQY
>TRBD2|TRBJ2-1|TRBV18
ASSLTAPGLSSYNEQF
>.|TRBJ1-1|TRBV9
ASSEQRNTEAF
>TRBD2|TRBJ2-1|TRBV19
ASSIVAAGGHRNEQF
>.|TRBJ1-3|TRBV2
ASSELAESTIY
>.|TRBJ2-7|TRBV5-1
ASSLDPGLPEQY
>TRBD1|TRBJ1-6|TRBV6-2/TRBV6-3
ASSIGQGYRLYNSPLH
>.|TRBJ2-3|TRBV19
ASSDKAGDTQY
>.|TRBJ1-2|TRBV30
AWSVLPTFYGYT
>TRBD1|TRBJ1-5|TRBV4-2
ASSQDGTGVGQPQH
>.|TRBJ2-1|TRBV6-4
ASSLDWNSYNEQF
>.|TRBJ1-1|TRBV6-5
ASSYLSTGRRTEAF
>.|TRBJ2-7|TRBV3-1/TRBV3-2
ASSQGADEQY
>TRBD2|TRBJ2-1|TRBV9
ASSELAGGHNEQF
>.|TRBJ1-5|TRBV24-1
ATSAAGNQPQH
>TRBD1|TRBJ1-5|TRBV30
AWGQGSLEQPQH